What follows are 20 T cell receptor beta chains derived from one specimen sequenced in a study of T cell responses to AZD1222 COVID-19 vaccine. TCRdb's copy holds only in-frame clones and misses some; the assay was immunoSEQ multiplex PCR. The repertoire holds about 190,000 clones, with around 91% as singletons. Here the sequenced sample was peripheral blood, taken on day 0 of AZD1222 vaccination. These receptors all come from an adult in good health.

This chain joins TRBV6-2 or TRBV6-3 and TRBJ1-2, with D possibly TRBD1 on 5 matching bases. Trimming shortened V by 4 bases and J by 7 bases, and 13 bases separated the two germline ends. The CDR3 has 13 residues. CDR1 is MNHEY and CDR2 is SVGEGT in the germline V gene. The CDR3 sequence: CASSFERRVGYTF. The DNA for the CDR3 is TGTGCCAGCAGTTTCGAACGCAGGGTTGGCTACACCTTC.

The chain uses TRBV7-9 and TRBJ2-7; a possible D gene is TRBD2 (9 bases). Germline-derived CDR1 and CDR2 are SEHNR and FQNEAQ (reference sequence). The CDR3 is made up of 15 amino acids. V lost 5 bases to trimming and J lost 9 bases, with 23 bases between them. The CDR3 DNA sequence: TGTGCCAGCAGCCTACCTCTAGCGGGGACAGGAGGGCAGTACTTC. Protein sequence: CASSLPLAGTGGQYF.

The CDR3 sequence is CASSVGWVSPLHF. In DNA form, the CDR3 reads TGTGCCAGCAGCGTAGGTTGGGTTTCACCCCTCCACTTT. This chain joins TRBV9 and TRBJ1-6; D is unresolved. V was clipped by 0 bases and J by 9 bases, with 7 bases between them. CDR1 and CDR2 from the germline V gene are SGDLS and YYNGEE. The CDR3 spans 13 residues.

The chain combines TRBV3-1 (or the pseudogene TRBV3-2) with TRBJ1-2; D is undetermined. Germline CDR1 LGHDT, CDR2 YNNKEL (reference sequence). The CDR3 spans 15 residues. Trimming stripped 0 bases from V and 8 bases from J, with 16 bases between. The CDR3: CASSQDWDPTGGYTF. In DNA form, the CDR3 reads TGTGCCAGCAGCCAAGATTGGGATCCTACCGGGGGCTACACCTTC.

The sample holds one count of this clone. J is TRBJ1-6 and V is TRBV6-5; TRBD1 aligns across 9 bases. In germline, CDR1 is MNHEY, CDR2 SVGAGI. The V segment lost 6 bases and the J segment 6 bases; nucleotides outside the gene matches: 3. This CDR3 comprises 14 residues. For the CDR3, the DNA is TGTGCCAGCAGCTGGGGACAGGGTAATTCACCCCTCCACTTT. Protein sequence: CASSWGQGNSPLHF.

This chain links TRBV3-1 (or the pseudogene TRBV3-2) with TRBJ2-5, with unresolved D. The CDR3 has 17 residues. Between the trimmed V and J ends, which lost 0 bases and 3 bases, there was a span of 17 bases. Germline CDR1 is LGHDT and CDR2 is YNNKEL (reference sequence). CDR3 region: CASSQDWKTLAEETQYF. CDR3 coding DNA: TGTGCCAGCAGCCAAGATTGGAAGACGCTTGCCGAAGAGACCCAGTACTTC.

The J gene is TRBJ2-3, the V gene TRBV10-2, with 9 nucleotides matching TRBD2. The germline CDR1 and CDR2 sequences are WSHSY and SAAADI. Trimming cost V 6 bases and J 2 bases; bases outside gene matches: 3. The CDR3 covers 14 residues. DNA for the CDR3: TGCGCCAGCAGCCTAGCGGGGATCACAGATACGCAGTATTTT. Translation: CASSLAGITDTQYF.

The CDR3, as DNA: TGCGCCAGCAGCTTGGAGACAGGGGGAGAGTACAATGAGCAGTTCTTC. It specifies CASSLETGGEYNEQFF. This chain uses TRBV5-1 with TRBJ2-1; 9 nucleotides match TRBD1. Germline trimming cut 0 bases from V and 4 bases from J; bases unmatched to any gene: 5. Germline CDR1 reads SGHRS; CDR2 reads YFSETQ. This CDR3 spans 16 amino acids. The full variable domain, in which reference TRBV5-1 and TRBJ2-1 provide the parts outside the CDR3, is KAGVTQTPRYLIKTRGQQVTLSCSPISGHRSVSWYQQTPGQGLQFLFEYFSETQRNKGNFPGRFSGRQFSNSRSEMNVSTLELGDSALYLCASSLETGGEYNEQFFGPGTRLTVL.

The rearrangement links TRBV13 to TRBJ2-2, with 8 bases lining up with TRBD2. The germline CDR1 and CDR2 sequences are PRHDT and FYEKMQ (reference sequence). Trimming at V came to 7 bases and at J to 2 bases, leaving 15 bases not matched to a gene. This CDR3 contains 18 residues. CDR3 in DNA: TGTGCCAGCACCCACGAATTCGAGGCGGGGGGTAACACCGGGGAGCTGTTTTTT. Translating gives CASTHEFEAGGNTGELFF.

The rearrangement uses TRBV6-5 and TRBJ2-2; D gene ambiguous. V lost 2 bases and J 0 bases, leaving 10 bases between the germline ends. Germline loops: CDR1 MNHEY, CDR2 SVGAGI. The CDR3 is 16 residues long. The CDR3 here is CASSYGSAANTGELFF. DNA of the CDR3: TGTGCCAGCAGTTACGGGTCGGCAGCGAACACCGGGGAGCTGTTTTTT.

DNA of the CDR3: TGTGCCAGCTCACCTGGCAATGAGCAGTTCTTC. As protein: CASSPGNEQFF. V gene TRBV18 combines with J gene TRBJ2-1; D is uncertain. Trimming removed 3 bases at V and 6 bases at J, with 3 bases between. The germline gives CDR1 KGHSH, CDR2 LQKENI. The CDR3 sequence is 11 residues long.

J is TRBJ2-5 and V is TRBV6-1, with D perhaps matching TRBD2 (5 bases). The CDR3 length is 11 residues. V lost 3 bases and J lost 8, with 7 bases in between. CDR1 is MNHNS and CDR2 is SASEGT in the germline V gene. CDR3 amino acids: CASSDRGTQYF. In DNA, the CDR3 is TGTGCCAGCAGTGATCGGGGAACCCAGTACTTC.

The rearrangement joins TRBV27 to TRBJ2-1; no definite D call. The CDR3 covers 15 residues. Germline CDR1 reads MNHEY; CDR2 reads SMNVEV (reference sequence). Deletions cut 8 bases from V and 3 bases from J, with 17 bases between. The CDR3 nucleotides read TGTGCCAGCGGATCCCCCCTGGGCTTCTACAATGAGCAGTTCTTC. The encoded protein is CASGSPLGFYNEQFF.

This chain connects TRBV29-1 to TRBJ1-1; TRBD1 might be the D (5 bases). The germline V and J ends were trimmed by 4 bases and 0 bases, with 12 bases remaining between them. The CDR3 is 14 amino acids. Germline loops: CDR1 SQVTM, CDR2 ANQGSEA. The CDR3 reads CSVATGPLNTEAFF. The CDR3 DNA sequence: TGCAGCGTTGCTACGGGGCCCCTGAACACTGAAGCTTTCTTT.

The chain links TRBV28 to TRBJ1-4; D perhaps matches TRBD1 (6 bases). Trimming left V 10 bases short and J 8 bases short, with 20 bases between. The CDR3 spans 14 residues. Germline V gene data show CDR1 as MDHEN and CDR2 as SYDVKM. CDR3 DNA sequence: TGTGCCACGACACTGCTACAGGGAAAGGAAAAACTGTTTTTT. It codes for CATTLLQGKEKLFF.

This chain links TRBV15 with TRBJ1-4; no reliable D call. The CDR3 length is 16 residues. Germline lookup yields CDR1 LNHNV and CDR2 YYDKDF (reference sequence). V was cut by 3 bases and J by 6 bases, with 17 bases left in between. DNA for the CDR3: TGTGCCACCAGCAGCGAAAAGGAGGGTAGGGATGAAAAACTGTTTTTT. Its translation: CATSSEKEGRDEKLFF.

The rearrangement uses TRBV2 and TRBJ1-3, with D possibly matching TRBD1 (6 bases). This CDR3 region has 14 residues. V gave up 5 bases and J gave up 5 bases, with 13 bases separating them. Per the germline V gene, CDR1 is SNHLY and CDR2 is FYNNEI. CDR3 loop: CASSPDRRRNTIYF. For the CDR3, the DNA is TGTGCCAGCAGTCCGGACAGACGCAGAAACACCATATATTTT.

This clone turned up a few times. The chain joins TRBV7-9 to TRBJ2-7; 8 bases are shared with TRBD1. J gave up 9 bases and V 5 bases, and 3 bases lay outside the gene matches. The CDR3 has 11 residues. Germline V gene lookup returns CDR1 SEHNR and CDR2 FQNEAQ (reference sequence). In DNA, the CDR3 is TGTGCCAGCAGCGAAACAGGGGGGCAGTACTTC. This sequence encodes CASSETGGQYF.

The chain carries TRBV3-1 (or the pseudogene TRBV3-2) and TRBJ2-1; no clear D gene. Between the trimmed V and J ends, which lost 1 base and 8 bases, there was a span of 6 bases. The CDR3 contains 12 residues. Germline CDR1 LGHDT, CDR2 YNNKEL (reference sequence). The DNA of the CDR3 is TGTGCCAGCAGCCAAGTCAAGCATGAGCAGTTCTTC. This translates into CASSQVKHEQFF.

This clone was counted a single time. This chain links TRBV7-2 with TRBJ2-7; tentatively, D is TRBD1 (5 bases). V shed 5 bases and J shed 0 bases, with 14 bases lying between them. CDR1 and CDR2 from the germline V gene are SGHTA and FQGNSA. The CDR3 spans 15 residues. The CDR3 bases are TGTGCCAGCAGCAACCAAGGGGTTCGCTCCTACGAGCAGTACTTC. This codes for CASSNQGVRSYEQYF.